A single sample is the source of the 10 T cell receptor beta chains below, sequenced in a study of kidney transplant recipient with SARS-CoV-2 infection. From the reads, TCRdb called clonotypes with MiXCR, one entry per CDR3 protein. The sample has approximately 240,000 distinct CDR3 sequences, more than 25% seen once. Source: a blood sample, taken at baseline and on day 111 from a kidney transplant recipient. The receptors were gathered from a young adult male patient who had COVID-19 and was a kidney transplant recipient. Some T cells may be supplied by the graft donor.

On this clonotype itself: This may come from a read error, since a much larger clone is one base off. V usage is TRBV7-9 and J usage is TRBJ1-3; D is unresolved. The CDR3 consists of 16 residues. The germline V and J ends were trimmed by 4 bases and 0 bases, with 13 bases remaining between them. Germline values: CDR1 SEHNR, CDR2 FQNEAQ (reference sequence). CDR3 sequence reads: CASSSRNTASGNTIYF. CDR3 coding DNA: TGTGCCAGCAGCTCCCGGAACACCGCCTCTGGAAACACCATATATTTT.

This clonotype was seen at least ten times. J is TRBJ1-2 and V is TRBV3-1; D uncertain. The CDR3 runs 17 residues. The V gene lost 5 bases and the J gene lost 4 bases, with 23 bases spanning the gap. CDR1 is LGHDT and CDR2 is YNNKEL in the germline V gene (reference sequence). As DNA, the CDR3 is TGTGCCAGCAGCGTTTACGACACCCTTCGAAAGACCTATGGCTACACCTTC. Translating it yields CASSVYDTLRKTYGYTF.

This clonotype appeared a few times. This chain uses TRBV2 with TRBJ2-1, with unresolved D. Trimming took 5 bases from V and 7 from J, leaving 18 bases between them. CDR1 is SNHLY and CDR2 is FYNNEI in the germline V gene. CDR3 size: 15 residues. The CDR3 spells CASSRESALINEQFF. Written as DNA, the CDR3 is TGTGCCAGCAGTCGAGAATCAGCGCTGATTAATGAGCAGTTCTTC.

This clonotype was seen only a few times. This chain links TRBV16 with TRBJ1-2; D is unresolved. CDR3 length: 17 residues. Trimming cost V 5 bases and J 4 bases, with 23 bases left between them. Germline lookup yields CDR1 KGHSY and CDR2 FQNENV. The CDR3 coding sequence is TGTGCCAGCAGCGGGTCAGAGGTCGTTAGAAAGACCTATGGCTACACCTTC. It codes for CASSGSEVVRKTYGYTF.

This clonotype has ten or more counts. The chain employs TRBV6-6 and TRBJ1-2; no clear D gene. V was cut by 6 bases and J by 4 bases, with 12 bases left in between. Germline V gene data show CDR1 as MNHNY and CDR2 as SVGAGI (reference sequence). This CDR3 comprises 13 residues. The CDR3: CASSVARTYGYTF. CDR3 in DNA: TGTGCCAGCAGCGTCGCCCGGACCTATGGCTACACCTTC.

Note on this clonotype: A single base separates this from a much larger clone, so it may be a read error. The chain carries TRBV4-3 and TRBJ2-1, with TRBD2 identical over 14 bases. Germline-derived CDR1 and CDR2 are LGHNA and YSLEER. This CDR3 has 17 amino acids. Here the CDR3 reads CANSQDLGTSGGNEQFF. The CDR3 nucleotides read TGCGCCAACAGCCAGGACCTCGGGACTAGCGGGGGCAATGAGCAGTTCTTC.

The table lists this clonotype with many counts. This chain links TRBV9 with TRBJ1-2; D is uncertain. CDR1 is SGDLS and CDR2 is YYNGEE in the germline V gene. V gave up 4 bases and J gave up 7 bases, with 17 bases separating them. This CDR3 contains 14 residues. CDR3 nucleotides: TGTGCCAGCAGCACCCCCGCGCGGGCCCGTGGCTACACCTTC. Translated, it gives CASSTPARARGYTF.

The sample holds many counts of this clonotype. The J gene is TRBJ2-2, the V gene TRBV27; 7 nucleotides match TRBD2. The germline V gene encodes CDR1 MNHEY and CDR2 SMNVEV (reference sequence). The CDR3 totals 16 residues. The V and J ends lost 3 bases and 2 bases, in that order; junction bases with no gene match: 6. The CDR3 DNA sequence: TGTGCCAGCAGTTTGAGGCTAGCGGCCAACACCGGGGAGCTGTTTTTT. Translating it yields CASSLRLAANTGELFF.

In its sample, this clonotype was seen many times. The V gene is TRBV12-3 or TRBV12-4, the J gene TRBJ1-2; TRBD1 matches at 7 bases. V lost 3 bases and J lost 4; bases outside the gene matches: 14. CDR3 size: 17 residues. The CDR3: CASSFQRGDRASYGYTF. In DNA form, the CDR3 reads TGTGCCAGCAGTTTTCAGAGGGGTGACAGGGCGAGCTATGGCTACACCTTC.

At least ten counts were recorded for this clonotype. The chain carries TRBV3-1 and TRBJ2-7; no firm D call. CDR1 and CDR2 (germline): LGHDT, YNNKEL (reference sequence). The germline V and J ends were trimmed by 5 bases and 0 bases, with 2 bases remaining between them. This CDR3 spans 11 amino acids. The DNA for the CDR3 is TGTGCCAGCAGCTTCTCCTACGAGCAGTACTTC. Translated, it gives CASSFSYEQYF.